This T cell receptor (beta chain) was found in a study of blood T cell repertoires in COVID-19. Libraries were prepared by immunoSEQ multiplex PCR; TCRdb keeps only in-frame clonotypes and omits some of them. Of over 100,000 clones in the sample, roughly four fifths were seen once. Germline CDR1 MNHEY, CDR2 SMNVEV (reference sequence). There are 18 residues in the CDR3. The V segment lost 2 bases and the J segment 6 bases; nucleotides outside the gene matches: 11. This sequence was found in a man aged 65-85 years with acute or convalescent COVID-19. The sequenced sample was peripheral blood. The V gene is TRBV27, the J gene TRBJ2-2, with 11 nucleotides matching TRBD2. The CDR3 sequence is CASSLLSGRALGAGELFF. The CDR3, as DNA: TGTGCCAGCAGTTTACTTAGCGGGAGGGCGTTGGGGGCCGGGGAGCTGTTTTTT.